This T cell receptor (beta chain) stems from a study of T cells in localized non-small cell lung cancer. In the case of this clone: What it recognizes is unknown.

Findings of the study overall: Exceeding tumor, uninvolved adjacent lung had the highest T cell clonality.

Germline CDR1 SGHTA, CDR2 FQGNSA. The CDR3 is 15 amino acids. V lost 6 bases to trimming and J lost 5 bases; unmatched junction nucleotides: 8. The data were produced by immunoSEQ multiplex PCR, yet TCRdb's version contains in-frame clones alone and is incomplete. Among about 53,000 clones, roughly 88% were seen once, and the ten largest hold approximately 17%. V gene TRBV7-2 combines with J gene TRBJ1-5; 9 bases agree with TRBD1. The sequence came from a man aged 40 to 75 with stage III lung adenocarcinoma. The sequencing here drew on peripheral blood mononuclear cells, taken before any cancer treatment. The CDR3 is CASSSNRGPYQPQHF. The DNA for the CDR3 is TGTGCCAGCAGTTCAAACAGGGGGCCCTATCAGCCCCAGCATTTT. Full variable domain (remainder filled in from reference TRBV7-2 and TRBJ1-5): GAGVSQSPSNKVTEKGKDVELRCDPISGHTALYWYRQSLGQGLEFLIYFQGNSAPDKSGLPSDRFSAERTGGSVSTLTIQRTQQEDSAVYLCASSSNRGPYQPQHFGDGTRLSIL.